A selection of T cell receptor beta chains follows, all from one sample in a study of CD8 T cells in ankylosing spondylitis. TCRdb independently ran MiXCR on the 5' RACE reads; one entry per CDR3 protein. The table shows under 250,000 distinct CDR3 sequences, with roughly 32% occurring only once. The sample consisted of blood, either unsorted or a sorted T cell fraction (not recorded which). The source of these receptors is a male donor with ankylosing spondylitis or in good health (not recorded which). The CDR3 runs from the conserved cysteine through the conserved F or W. A D gene is named only where the DNA matches it firmly. Clone size is shown for a subset of rows, as once, few, many or a class of expanded clone.

v_call: TRBV7-7; d_call: -; clone_size: few; j_call: TRBJ1-5; cdr3_nt: TGTGCTAGCAGCTTACGGGACCTCAATCAGCCCCAGCATTTT; cdr3_aa: CASSLRDLNQPQHF
v_call: TRBV12-3/TRBV12-4; d_call: -; clone_size: many; j_call: TRBJ2-3; cdr3_nt: TGTGCCAGCAGTTTGGGAGGAGATACGCAGTATTTT; cdr3_aa: CASSLGGDTQYF
v_call: TRBV29-1; d_call: -; clone_size: few; j_call: TRBJ1-1; cdr3_nt: TGCAGCGGCGCCGGGACTTGGGAGGGCACTGAAGCTTTCTTT; cdr3_aa: CSGAGTWEGTEAFF
v_call: TRBV20-1; d_call: -; clone_size: few; j_call: TRBJ2-5; cdr3_nt: TGCAGTGCTAGAGATGGGGGTACTCCGTCCCGAACCCAGTACTTC; cdr3_aa: CSARDGGTPSRTQYF
v_call: TRBV20-1; d_call: -; clone_size: -; j_call: TRBJ2-7; cdr3_nt: TGCAGTGCTACCGACTACGCCACAGGGCCCTACGAGCAGTACTTC; cdr3_aa: CSATDYATGPYEQYF
v_call: TRBV6-5; d_call: TRBD1; clone_size: few; j_call: TRBJ2-1; cdr3_nt: TGTGCCAGCAGTTACACACAGGGGTACAGTGGCGATGAGCAGTTCTTC; cdr3_aa: CASSYTQGYSGDEQFF
v_call: TRBV30; d_call: -; clone_size: -; j_call: TRBJ2-7; cdr3_nt: TGTGCCTGGAACCCCGGACAGTCCTACGAGCAGTACTTC; cdr3_aa: CAWNPGQSYEQYF
v_call: TRBV20-1; d_call: -; clone_size: few; j_call: TRBJ1-4; cdr3_nt: TGCAGTGCTGCAGCAGGGCATAATGAAAAACTGTTTTTT; cdr3_aa: CSAAAGHNEKLFF
v_call: TRBV6-5; d_call: -; clone_size: -; j_call: TRBJ1-6; cdr3_nt: TGTGCCAGCAGTTACGGGGCAGGGGCCCTCAATTCACCCCTCCACTTT; cdr3_aa: CASSYGAGALNSPLHF
v_call: TRBV20-1; d_call: TRBD1; clone_size: -; j_call: TRBJ2-5; cdr3_nt: TGCAGTGCTATAGACTTTGACAGGGGGCGCAGGGAGACCCAGTACTTC; cdr3_aa: CSAIDFDRGRRETQYF